These 5 T cell receptor beta chains were all obtained from the same sample, sequenced in a study of blood T cell repertoires in COVID-19. The protocol was immunoSEQ multiplex PCR, while the TCRdb copy is restricted to in-frame clones and leaves out a portion. The sample records 300,000 to 450,000 clones, 70% to 90% being singletons. The sequenced sample was PBMCs or T cells enriched from blood (not recorded which). Every receptor here comes from a man younger than 45 who had recovered from COVID-19.

The chain uses TRBV6-5 and TRBJ1-1; no definite D call. V dropped 5 bases and J dropped 3 bases, with 13 bases sitting between them. This CDR3 has 14 residues. Germline CDR1 is MNHEY and CDR2 is SVGAGI. The CDR3 DNA follows: TGTGCCAGCAGTACGGACGGACTGGACACTGAAGCTTTCTTT. Its translation: CASSTDGLDTEAFF.

The chain carries TRBV5-1 and TRBJ2-1; 7 bases fit TRBD1. In germline, CDR1 is SGHRS, CDR2 YFSETQ. The CDR3 length is 13 residues. The trim removed 3 bases at V and 6 bases at J, leaving 3 bases unmatched. CDR3 in amino acids: CASSSWDSNEQFF. CDR3 nucleotide sequence: TGCGCCAGCAGCTCCTGGGACAGCAATGAGCAGTTCTTC.

The table lists this clone with a count of one. The chain links TRBV10-1 to TRBJ1-4; D is unclear. Germline V gives CDR1 WNHNN, CDR2 SYGVQD (reference sequence). Trimming shortened V by 4 bases and J by 11 bases, and 11 bases separated the two germline ends. This CDR3 is 12 amino acids long. The CDR3 DNA follows: TGCGCCAGCAGTGCTCCAAGAGGGAAACTGTTTTTT. It yields the protein CASSAPRGKLFF.

This clone was found a few times. A read error may produce the germline difference seen at one junction end. J is TRBJ2-3 and V is TRBV7-9; tentatively, D is TRBD1 (6 bases). The CDR3 spans 14 residues. Germline CDR1 reads SEHNR; CDR2 reads FQNEAQ (reference sequence). The CDR3 region is CASSSPLKTGRAIF. The CDR3 DNA reads as TGTGCCAGCAGCTCCCCCCTCAAGACAGGCCGGGCGATATTT.

The chain couples TRBV5-1 to TRBJ2-1; 9 bases map to TRBD2. Germline CDR1 SGHRS, CDR2 YFSETQ. The CDR3 is 14 residues long. Losses at the gene ends were 10 bases for V and 5 bases for J; bases not matched to a gene: 10. The DNA of the CDR3 is TGCGCCCGCGGGGGGGGGACAGCCCACAATGAGCAGTTCTTC. Its translation: CARGGGTAHNEQFF.